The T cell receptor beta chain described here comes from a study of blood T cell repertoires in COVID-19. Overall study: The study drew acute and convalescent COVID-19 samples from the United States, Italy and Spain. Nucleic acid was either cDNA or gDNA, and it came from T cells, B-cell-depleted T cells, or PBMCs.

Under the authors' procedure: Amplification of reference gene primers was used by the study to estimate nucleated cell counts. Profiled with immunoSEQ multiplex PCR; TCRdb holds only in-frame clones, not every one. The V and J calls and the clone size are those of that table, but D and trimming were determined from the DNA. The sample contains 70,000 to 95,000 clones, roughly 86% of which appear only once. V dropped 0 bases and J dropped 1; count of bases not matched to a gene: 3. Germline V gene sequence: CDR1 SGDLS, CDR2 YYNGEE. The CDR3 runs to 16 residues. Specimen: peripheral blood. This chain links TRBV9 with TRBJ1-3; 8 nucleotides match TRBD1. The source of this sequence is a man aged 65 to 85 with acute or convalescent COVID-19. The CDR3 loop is CASSVGGQVSGNTIYF. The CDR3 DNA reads TGTGCCAGCAGCGTAGGGGGACAGGTATCTGGAAACACCATATATTTT.